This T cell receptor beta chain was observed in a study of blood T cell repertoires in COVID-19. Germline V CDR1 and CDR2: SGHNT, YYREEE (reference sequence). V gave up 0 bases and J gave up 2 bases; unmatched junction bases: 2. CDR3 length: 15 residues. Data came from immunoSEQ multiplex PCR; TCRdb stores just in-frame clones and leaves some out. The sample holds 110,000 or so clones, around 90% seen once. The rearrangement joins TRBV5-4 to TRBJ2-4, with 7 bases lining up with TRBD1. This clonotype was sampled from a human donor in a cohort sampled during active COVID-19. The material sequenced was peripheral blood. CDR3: CASSLEGGTKNIQYF. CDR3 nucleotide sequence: TGTGCCAGCAGCTTGGAAGGGGGCACCAAAAACATTCAGTACTTC.